This TCR beta chain was recorded in a study of shared clonotypes between healthy human individuals. Germline CDR1 and CDR2: SGHVS and FQNEAQ. V dropped 6 bases and J dropped 1 base, with 12 bases sitting between them. The CDR3 spans 15 residues. This table comes from immunoSEQ multiplex PCR, and its TCRdb copy is limited to in-frame clones, with some not included. The sample shows about 2.4 million clones, 90% to 95% of them seen only once. Input material: naive CD4+ T cells sorted from blood. Subset described: CD45RA+ positively selected. This receptor was taken from a man aged 18 to 35 in good health. The chain couples TRBV7-8 to TRBJ2-2, with D unclear. CDR3 residues: CASSIGSQNTGELFF. The CDR3 coding sequence is TGTGCCAGCAGTATAGGGTCCCAGAACACCGGGGAGCTGTTTTTT. Using reference TRBV7-8 and TRBJ2-2 for the parts outside the CDR3, the full variable domain is GAGVSQSPRYKVAKRGQDVALRCDPISGHVSLFWYQQALGQGPEFLTYFQNEAQLDKSGLPSDRFFAERPEGSVSTLKIQRTQQEDSAVYLCASSIGSQNTGELFFGEGSRLTVL.